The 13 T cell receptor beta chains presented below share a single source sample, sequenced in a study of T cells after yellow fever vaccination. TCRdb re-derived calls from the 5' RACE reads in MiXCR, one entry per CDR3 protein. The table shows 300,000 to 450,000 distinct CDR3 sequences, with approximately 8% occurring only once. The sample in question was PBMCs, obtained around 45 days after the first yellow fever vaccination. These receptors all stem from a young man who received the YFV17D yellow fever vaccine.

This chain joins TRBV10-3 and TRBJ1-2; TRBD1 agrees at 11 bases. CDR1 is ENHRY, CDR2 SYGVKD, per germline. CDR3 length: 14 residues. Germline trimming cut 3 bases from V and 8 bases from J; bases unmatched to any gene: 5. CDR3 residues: CAISEGQGARGYTF. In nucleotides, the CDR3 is TGTGCCATCAGTGAAGGACAGGGGGCGAGGGGCTACACCTTC.

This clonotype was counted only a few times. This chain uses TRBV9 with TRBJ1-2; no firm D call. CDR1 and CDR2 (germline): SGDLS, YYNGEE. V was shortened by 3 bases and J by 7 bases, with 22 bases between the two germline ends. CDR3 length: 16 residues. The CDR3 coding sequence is TGTGCCAGCAGCGCTTATGATACCCCTTTAGGTCCTGGCTACACCTTC. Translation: CASSAYDTPLGPGYTF.

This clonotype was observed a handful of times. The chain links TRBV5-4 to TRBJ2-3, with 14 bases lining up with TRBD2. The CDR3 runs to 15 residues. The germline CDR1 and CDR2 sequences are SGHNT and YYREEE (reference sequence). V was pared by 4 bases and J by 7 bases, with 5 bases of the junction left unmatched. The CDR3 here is CASSAGTSGGNTQYF. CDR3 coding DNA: TGTGCCAGCAGCGCCGGGACTAGCGGGGGTAATACGCAGTATTTT. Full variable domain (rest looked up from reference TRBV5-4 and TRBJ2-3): ETGVTQSPTHLIKTRGQQVTLRCSSQSGHNTVSWYQQALGQGPQFIFQYYREEENGRGNFPPRFSGLQFPNYSSELNVNALELDDSALYLCASSAGTSGGNTQYFGPGTRLTVL.

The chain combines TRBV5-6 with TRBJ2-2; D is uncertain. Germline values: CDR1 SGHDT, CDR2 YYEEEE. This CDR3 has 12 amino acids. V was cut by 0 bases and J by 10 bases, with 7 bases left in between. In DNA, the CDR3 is TGTGCCAGCAGCTTGGCCATAAAGGAGCTGTTTTTT. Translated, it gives CASSLAIKELFF.

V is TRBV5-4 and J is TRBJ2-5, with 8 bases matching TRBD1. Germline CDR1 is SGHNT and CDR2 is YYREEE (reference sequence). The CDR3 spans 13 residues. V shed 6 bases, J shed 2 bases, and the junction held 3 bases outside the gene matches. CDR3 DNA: TGTGCCAGCAATAGACAGGGGCAAGAGACCCAGTACTTC. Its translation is CASNRQGQETQYF.

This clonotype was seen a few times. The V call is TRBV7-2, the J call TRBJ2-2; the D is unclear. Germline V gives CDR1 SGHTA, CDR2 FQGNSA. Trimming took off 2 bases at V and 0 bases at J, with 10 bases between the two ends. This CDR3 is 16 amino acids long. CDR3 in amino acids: CASSLRRITNTGELFF. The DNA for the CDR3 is TGTGCCAGCAGCTTACGCCGGATTACGAACACCGGGGAGCTGTTTTTT. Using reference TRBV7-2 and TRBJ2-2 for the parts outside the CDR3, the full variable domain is GAGVSQSPSNKVTEKGKDVELRCDPISGHTALYWYRQSLGQGLEFLIYFQGNSAPDKSGLPSDRFSAERTGGSVSTLTIQRTQQEDSAVYLCASSLRRITNTGELFFGEGSRLTVL.

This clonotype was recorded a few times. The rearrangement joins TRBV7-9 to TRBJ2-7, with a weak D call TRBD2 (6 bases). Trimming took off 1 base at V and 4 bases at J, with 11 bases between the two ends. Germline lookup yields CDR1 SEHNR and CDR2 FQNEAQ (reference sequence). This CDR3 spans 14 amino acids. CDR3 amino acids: CASSLVGGAYEQYV. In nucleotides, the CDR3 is TGTGCCAGCAGCTTAGTCGGGGGAGCGTACGAGCAGTACGTC.

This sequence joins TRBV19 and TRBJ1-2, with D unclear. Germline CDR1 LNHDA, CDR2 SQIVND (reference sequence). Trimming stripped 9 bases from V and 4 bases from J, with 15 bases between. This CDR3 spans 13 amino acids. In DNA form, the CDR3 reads TGTGCCAGCGCCCGGTGGGATAGCTATGGCTACACCTTC. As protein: CASARWDSYGYTF.

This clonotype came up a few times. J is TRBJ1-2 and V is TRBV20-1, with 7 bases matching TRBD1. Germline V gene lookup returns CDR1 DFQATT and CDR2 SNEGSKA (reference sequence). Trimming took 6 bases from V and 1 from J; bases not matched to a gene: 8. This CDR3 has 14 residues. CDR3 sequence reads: CSAGTVFFNYGYTF. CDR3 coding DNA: TGCAGTGCAGGGACAGTGTTCTTTAACTATGGCTACACCTTC.

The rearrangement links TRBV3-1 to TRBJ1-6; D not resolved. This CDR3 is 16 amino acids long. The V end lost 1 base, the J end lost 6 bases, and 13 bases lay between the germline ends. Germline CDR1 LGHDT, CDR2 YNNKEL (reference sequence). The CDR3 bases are TGTGCCAGCAGCCAAGTTAGTCAGCACCGTAATTCACCCCTCCACTTT. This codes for CASSQVSQHRNSPLHF.

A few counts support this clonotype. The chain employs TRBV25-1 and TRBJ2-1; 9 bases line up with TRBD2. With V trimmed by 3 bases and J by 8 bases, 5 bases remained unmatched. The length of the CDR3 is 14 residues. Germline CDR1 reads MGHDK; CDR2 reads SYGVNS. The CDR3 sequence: CASSEAGGAYEQFF. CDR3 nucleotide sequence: TGTGCCAGCAGTGAGGCGGGGGGGGCCTATGAGCAGTTCTTC.

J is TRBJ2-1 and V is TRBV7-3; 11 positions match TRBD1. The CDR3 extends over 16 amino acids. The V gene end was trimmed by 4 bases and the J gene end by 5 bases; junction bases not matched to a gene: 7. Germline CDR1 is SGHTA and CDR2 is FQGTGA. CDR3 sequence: CASSSLGTGGHNEQFF. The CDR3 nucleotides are TGTGCCAGCAGCTCCCTAGGGACAGGGGGGCACAATGAGCAGTTCTTC.

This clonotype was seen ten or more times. The CDR3 spells CASSEGIYGYTF. The CDR3 DNA is TGCGCCAGCAGTGAGGGCATCTATGGCTACACCTTC. V usage is TRBV5-1 and J usage is TRBJ1-2, with unresolved D. The germline V gene encodes CDR1 SGHRS and CDR2 YFSETQ. The CDR3 length is 12 residues. Trimming removed 5 bases from V and 4 bases from J, with 9 bases in between.